The entry below describes one TCR beta chain. Its antigen is not identified. Germline V gene data show CDR1 as SGHNT and CDR2 as YYREEE (reference sequence). CDR3 length: 13 amino acids. V was clipped by 0 bases and J by 1 base, with 4 bases between them. Profiled with immunoSEQ multiplex PCR; TCRdb holds only in-frame clones, not every one. In the table there are hundreds of thousands of clones, less than 75% of which are singletons. This record belongs to a study of cytotoxic CD8 clonotypes in ibrutinib-treated CLL. On the study more broadly: After median 68 months, approximately 14 stayed in remission, around twelve progressed; responses approximately 24 partial, 2 complete. Response samples were drawn at a median of around 12 months of treatment, range 6 to 36. Study-level findings and limits: Baseline-level clonality went beyond age-matched healthy donors and moved in step with circulating CD8+ T-cell counts.

This clonotype was sampled from a human donor with chronic lymphocytic leukemia. The chain links TRBV5-4 to TRBJ1-2; D is ambiguous. The sample was PBMCs, taken after 24 months of ibrutinib treatment. DNA for the CDR3: TGTGCCAGCAGCTTGGATGGTAACTATGGCTACACCTTC. The encoded protein is CASSLDGNYGYTF.